This record concerns one TCR beta chain sequence. Germline is not matched at one junction end, which may reflect a read error. The CDR3 extends over 14 amino acids. CDR1 is SQVTM and CDR2 is ANQGSEA in the germline V gene. This entry comes from a study of tumor and adjacent non-tumor tissue in lung cancer. This sample's RNA came from whole unsorted tissue. The normal lung tissue was taken more than 3 cm from the tumor edge. Chemotherapy-naive patients with new lung cancer underwent thoracic surgery in China, August–November 2014. TCRbeta libraries were built with three rounds of nested PCR, modified from ARM-PCR. Via MiXCR, TCRdb re-called the multiplex PCR reads, giving one row per CDR3 protein. The sample gives 110,000 or so distinct CDR3 sequences, over 55% of which show up once; under 20% is in the top ten.

This TCR was recovered from a man aged 60 to 69 with non-small cell lung cancer. The specimen was distant non-tumor lung tissue. The chain combines TRBV29-1 with TRBJ2-6; D unclear. The CDR3 DNA sequence: TGCAGCGTTTACCAGGCCACTGGGTCCAAGGTCCTGACTTTC. This codes for CSVYQATGSKVLTF.